The entry below gives a single T cell receptor (beta chain) sequence along with its context. Its target is not known. The data originate from a study of metastatic and nonmetastatic thyroid tumors. Study-wide results and limits: Malignant thyroid tumors reportedly exceeded benign nodules significantly in TCR beta diversity, with the difference appearing in blood and tumor.

Each patient came to thyroid surgery without any prior treatment (of any kind). In the authors' methods: The study took CDR3 differences across clinicopathological groups and made a distant-metastasis classifier for papillary thyroid cancer from them. TCRdb re-analyzed the PCR reads using MiXCR. These V and J calls are TCRdb output, not the study's own analysis. The repertoire holds 30,000 to 35,000 clones, with under 20% as singletons. V shed 6 bases and J 1 base; nucleotides not matched to a gene: 7. Germline V gives CDR1 MDHEN, CDR2 SYDVKM. The length of the CDR3 is 15 residues. The chain is built from TRBV28 and TRBJ1-2; 8 bases are a match to TRBD1. The sequencing input was blood. The source of this sequence is a female donor with papillary thyroid cancer or a benign thyroid nodule (not recorded which). Some clones in this sample may be carry-over from other donors' samples. The CDR3 coding sequence is TGTGCCAGCAGCACAGGGGGACTAGATAACTATGGCTACACCTTC. This gives the protein CASSTGGLDNYGYTF.